This entry describes one T cell receptor (beta chain). This clonotype was seen only a few times. Its target antigen remains unknown. Per-nucleotide qualities are absent, and no much larger clonotype sits a single base away. CDR1 is given as MDHEN and CDR2 as SYDVKM, both from the germline V gene. From the cysteine through the phenylalanine, the CDR3 covers 16 amino acids. Only CDR3 DNA remains: 48 bases, in frame from the first base. V is pruned by 2 bases and J by 3 bases, leaving 8 bases of the junction without a gene match. This sample was included in a study of glioma-infiltrating T cells (dated by TCRdb to about 2016). Study-level background: TCR alpha- and beta-chain repertoires were sequenced from glioma tissue, non-neoplastic brain tissue and matched peripheral blood mononuclear cells. Three low-grade glioma patients, seven to nine primary glioblastoma patients, and three non-glioma patients who contributed non-neoplastic brain tissue made up the paired cohort. To gauge divergence between tissue and blood T-cell populations, every tissue-infiltrating repertoire was compared against the peripheral blood repertoire from the same patient.

TCR alpha and beta CDR3 regions were amplified with the iRepertoire nested amplicon-rescue multiplex PCR (arm-PCR) platform from RNA. The input for one-step reverse transcription and amplification was about 85-400 ng of either tissue mRNA or PBMC total RNA. Following bead purification, Illumina adapters were added by a secondary multiplex PCR, and libraries between 200 and 400 bp were gel-purified. Internal 6-nucleotide barcodes were carried by the libraries and were used for demultiplexing. Libraries were sequenced on an Illumina MiSeq with 2x220 or 2x250 nucleotide paired-end reads. In the original analysis: Paired reads were merged with FLASH 1.2.11 and aligned to the GRCh37 human genome with BWA-MEM before extracting TRA and TRB reads. An IMGT-derived reference of cassette sequences and CDR3 motifs, with pseudogenes included, was used for V and J assignment. Reads were translated in three frames, and productive CDR3s were defined by a C…FGXG motif without stop codons. Unique combinations of V-J cassette pair and CDR3 amino acid sequence were defined as clonotypes. Reads were filtered by Hamming distance, with the threshold set by the sequence error rate of each sample in mapped regions. The public reads were reprocessed in TCRdb via fastp at Q25 and MiXCR, keeping in-frame beta chains. Records with the same CDR3 protein are collapsed into one entry carrying the most frequent genes and DNA. These V and J calls derive from TCRdb rather than the authors' analysis. Present in this sample are about 180,000 distinct CDR3 sequences, around 45% of which were seen just once. The ten largest clones add up to roughly 5.2% of the sample.

The full study reports these points: Group comparisons were based on small numbers of patients: three non-neoplastic, three low-grade glioma and about 8 glioblastoma patients. Very few CDR3 sequences were found to be shared between tissue and blood, and this scarcity was attributed to high CDR3 diversity and limited sampling. In non-neoplastic patients, VJ-independent divergence between tissue and blood fell below expectation, whereas in all gliomas, and especially in low-grade gliomas, the divergence rose above expectation.

What was sequenced was glioma tissue, nonneoplastic brain tissue, or PBMCs (not recorded which). The sequence links TRBV28 to TRBJ2-7, with 9 middle bases fitting TRBD2. The TCR was taken from a human donor with low-grade glioma or glioblastoma, undergoing nonglioma brain surgery, or in good health (not recorded which). The encoded CDR3 is CASSLTPTAGGYEQYF. The DNA reads as follows: TGTGCCAGCAGTTTAACCCCCACAGCGGGAGGCTACGAGCAGTACTTC.